This T cell receptor (beta chain) was sequenced during a study of cytomegalovirus exposure and HLA in healthy donors. About this clone itself: Its specificity is not known.

Researchers ran the PCR with 60 Vbeta and 13 Jbeta primers. Sequencing was performed with immunoSEQ multiplex PCR; in TCRdb, only in-frame clones are kept and a portion is missing. The sample holds 150,000 or so clones, more than 70% seen once. Overall study findings and caveats: In terms of immune exposure information, only CMV serostatus was available.

The CDR3 consists of 15 residues. J lost 2 bases, V lost 6 bases, and 6 bases had no gene match. Per germline, CDR1 SNHLY and CDR2 FYNNEI. This clonotype originated in a woman aged 40 to 55 in good health and CMV-seropositive. What was sequenced was PBMCs. This rearrangement joins TRBV2 to TRBJ2-3; 9 bases line up with TRBD1. CDR3 bases: TGTGCCAGCAGCCCCCGGGACAGGGACACAGATACGCAGTATTTT. Protein sequence: CASSPRDRDTDTQYF.